This note documents a single T cell receptor beta chain sequence. The antigen is not known. The CDR3 loop spans 13 amino acids. V lost 1 base, J lost 8 bases, and 12 bases lay in between. CDR1 SGHTA and CDR2 FQGNSA come from the germline V gene. The sample belongs to a study of radiotherapy plus CTLA-4 blockade in lung cancer. General study findings and limits: Among reported predictors of response, early blood T cell clone dynamics with interferon-beta performed best.

Assay used: immunoSEQ multiplex PCR; TCRdb lists only in-frame clones, some missing. The sample contains 40,000 to 45,000 clones, 75% to 80% of which appear only once. The V gene is TRBV7-2, the J gene TRBJ2-7; the D gene is possibly TRBD2 (5 bases). This specimen consisted of peripheral blood, obtained from a patient treated with radiotherapy plus ipilimumab. The receptor was isolated from a human donor with non-small cell lung cancer whose response to radiotherapy plus ipilimumab could not be evaluated. In DNA form, the CDR3 reads TGTGCCAGCAGCTTAGGGGCCTACGGGAAGCAGTACTTC. Amino acids: CASSLGAYGKQYF. The variable domain in full, with the rest retrieved from reference TRBV7-2 and TRBJ2-7, is GAGVSQSPSNKVTEKGKDVELRCDPISGHTALYWYRQSLGQGLEFLIYFQGNSAPDKSGLPSDRFSAERTGGSVSTLTIQRTQQEDSAVYLCASSLGAYGKQYFGPGTRLTVT.